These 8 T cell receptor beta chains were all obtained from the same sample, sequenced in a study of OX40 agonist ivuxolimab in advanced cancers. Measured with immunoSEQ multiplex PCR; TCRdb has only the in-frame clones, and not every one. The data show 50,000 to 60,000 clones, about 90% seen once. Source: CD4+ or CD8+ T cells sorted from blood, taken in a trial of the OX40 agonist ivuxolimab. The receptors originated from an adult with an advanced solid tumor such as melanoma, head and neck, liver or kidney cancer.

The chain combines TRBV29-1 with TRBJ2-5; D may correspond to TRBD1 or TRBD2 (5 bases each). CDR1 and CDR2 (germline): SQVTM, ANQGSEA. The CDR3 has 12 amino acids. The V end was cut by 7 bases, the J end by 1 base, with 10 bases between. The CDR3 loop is CSGSGPQETQYF. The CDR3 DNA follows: TGCAGCGGGTCGGGACCCCAAGAGACCCAGTACTTC.

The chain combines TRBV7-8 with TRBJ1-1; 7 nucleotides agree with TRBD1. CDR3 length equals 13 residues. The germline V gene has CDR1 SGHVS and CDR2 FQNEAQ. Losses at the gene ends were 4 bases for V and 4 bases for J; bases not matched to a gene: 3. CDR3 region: CASSYGQVTEAFF. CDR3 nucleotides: TGTGCCAGCAGCTATGGACAGGTCACTGAAGCTTTCTTT.

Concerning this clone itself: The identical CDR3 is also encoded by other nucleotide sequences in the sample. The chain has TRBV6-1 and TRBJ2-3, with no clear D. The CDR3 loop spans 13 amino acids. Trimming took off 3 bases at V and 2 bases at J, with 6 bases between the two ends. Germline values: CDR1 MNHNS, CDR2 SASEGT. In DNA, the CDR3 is TGTGCCAGCAGTGAGAAGGACACAGATACGCAGTATTTT. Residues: CASSEKDTDTQYF.

The CDR3 coding sequence is TGTGCCAGCAGCCCCCGGACTAGCGGGAGTACCTCCTACAATGAGCAGTTCTTC. The encoded protein is CASSPRTSGSTSYNEQFF. The chain joins TRBV4-2 to TRBJ2-1; 13 bases are shared with TRBD2. Germline V gene lookup returns CDR1 LGHNA and CDR2 YNFKEQ. This CDR3 is built from 18 residues. After removal of 4 bases from V and 0 bases from J, the junction contained 6 bases not matched to a gene.

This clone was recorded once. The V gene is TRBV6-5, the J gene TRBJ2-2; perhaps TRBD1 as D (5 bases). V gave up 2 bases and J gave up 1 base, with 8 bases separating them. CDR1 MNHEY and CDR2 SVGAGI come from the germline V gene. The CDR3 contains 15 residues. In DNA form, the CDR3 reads TGTGCCAGCAGTTACCAGGGTTTGAACACCGGGGAGCTGTTTTTT. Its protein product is CASSYQGLNTGELFF.

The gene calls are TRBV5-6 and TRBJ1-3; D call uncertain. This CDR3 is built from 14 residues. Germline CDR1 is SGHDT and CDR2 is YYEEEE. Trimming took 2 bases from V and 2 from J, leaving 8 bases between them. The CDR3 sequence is CASSFYGTGNTIYF. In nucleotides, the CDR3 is TGTGCCAGCAGCTTCTATGGGACTGGAAACACCATATATTTT. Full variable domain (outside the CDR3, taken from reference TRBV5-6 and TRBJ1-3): DAGVTQSPTHLIKTRGQQVTLRCSPKSGHDTVSWYQQALGQGPQFIFQYYEEEERQRGNFPDRFSGHQFPNYSSELNVNALLLGDSALYLCASSFYGTGNTIYFGEGSWLTVV.

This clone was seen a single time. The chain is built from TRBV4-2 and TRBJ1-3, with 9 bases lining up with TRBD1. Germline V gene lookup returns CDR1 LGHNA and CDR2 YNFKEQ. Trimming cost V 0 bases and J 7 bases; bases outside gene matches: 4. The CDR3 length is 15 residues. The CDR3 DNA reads TGTGCCAGCAGCCAAGATTGGGACAGGGACAACACCATATATTTT. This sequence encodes CASSQDWDRDNTIYF.

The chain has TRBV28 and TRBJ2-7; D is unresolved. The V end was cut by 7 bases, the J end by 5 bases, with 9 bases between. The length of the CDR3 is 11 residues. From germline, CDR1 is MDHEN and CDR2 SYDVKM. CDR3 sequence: CASTTRDEQYF. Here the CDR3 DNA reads TGTGCCAGCACCACAAGGGACGAGCAGTACTTC.